This entry lists 5 T cell receptor beta chains sequenced from one sample in a study of T cell repertoires in cytomegalovirus infection. These receptors' targets are unknown. TCRdb processed the reads anew with MiXCR; each CDR3 protein has one entry. The table includes some 270,000 distinct CDR3 sequences, around 20% detected once. The source was cultured PBMCs, collected from culture after CMV antigen stimulation. These receptors originate from a human donor in good health (CMV status not recorded). Some clones in this sample may be carry-over from other donors' samples.

A few counts support this clonotype. The chain recombines TRBV6-2 or TRBV6-3 with TRBJ2-1, with D tentatively TRBD1 (5 bases). The CDR3 covers 15 residues. With 7 bases removed from V and 7 bases from J, the gap between germline ends came to 20 bases. Germline V lookup: CDR1 MNHEY, CDR2 SVGEGT. Here the CDR3 reads CASILDIFTPNEQFF. The CDR3 nucleotides read TGTGCCAGCATATTGGACATCTTCACCCCTAATGAGCAGTTCTTC.

This clonotype came up a few times. The chain recombines TRBV6-2 or TRBV6-3 with TRBJ2-1, with TRBD2 matching 11 bases. The trim removed 7 bases at V and 3 bases at J, leaving 11 bases unmatched. This CDR3 has 17 amino acids. The germline V gene has CDR1 MNHEY and CDR2 SVGEGT. The CDR3 DNA sequence: TGTGCCAGCACCCGATTGATTACTAGCGGGAGCTACAATGAGCAGTTCTTC. Protein product: CASTRLITSGSYNEQFF.

This clonotype was counted many times. The chain recombines TRBV7-2 with TRBJ2-5; 7 positions agree with TRBD1. The germline CDR1 and CDR2 sequences are SGHTA and FQGNSA. V lost 2 bases, J lost 5 bases, and 8 bases stayed unmatched. The CDR3 sequence is 15 residues long. The CDR3 is CASSLIPGQLETQYF. The DNA of the CDR3 is TGTGCCAGCAGCTTAATCCCGGGACAGCTTGAGACCCAGTACTTC.

V is TRBV10-3 and J is TRBJ2-3; 9 bases match TRBD2. Unmatched junction bases numbered 5, after V lost 8 bases and J lost 2 bases. The germline CDR1 and CDR2 sequences are ENHRY and SYGVKD. The CDR3 contains 14 residues. In DNA, the CDR3 is TGTGCCATCCGACTAGCGGAGTACACAGATACGCAGTATTTT. It yields the protein CAIRLAEYTDTQYF.

This chain connects TRBV30 to TRBJ2-1; the D is unclear. Germline loops: CDR1 GTSNPN, CDR2 SVGIG (reference sequence). Trimming took 0 bases from V and 12 from J, leaving 15 bases between them. The CDR3 has 13 residues. CDR3 sequence: CAWSVRALSRQFF. The DNA for the CDR3 is TGTGCCTGGAGTGTACGGGCCCTCAGTAGGCAGTTCTTC.